The 32 T cell receptor beta chains below come from one sample, sequenced in a study of CD8 T cells in ankylosing spondylitis. Their specific antigens are unknown. Study-wide points: One TCR beta motif, made up of fewer than 10 highly homologous variants, appeared characteristic of ankylosing spondylitis blood.

TCRdb reprocessed the 5' RACE reads via MiXCR and lists one record per CDR3 protein. The profile shows around 890,000 distinct CDR3 sequences, around 11% of them singletons. Sequenced: blood, either unsorted or a sorted T cell fraction (not recorded which). The receptors were sampled from a male donor with ankylosing spondylitis.

There are a few counts of this clonotype. Written as DNA, the CDR3 is TGCGCCAGCAGGCAACTAGCGGGCAACTCCTACGAGCAGTACTTC. It specifies CASRQLAGNSYEQYF. This chain uses TRBV5-1 with TRBJ2-7, with 9 positions matching TRBD2. From germline, CDR1 is SGHRS and CDR2 YFSETQ. The CDR3 spans 15 residues. J gave up 0 bases and V 5 bases, and 6 bases lay outside the gene matches.

In this sample, this clonotype turned up a few times. The chain uses TRBV5-5 and TRBJ1-4; no reliable D call. V dropped 10 bases and J dropped 8 bases, with 18 bases sitting between them. Germline V gene sequence: CDR1 SGHKS, CDR2 YYEKEE (reference sequence). This CDR3 is built from 13 residues. CDR3 protein: CALLRATLEKLFF. DNA for the CDR3: TGTGCCCTCCTAAGGGCGACCTTAGAAAAACTGTTTTTT.

This clonotype is a singleton in its sample. The rearrangement uses TRBV7-2 and TRBJ2-5, with 7 nucleotides matching TRBD1. The V and J ends lost 1 base and 5 bases, in that order; junction bases with no gene match: 13. This CDR3 spans 17 amino acids. Germline V gene data show CDR1 as SGHTA and CDR2 as FQGNSA. The DNA of the CDR3 is TGTGCCAGCAGCTTAGGGGCCCGACAGGGTGGTCGGGAGACCCAGTACTTC. It is translated as CASSLGARQGGRETQYF. The full variable domain, completed using reference TRBV7-2 and TRBJ2-5, is GAGVSQSPSNKVTEKGKDVELRCDPISGHTALYWYRQSLGQGLEFLIYFQGNSAPDKSGLPSDRFSAERTGGSVSTLTIQRTQQEDSAVYLCASSLGARQGGRETQYFGPGTRLLVL.

The chain combines TRBV10-1 with TRBJ2-2, with 9 positions matching TRBD1. Trimming cost V 3 bases and J 3 bases; bases outside gene matches: 5. This CDR3 spans 16 amino acids. Germline V CDR1 and CDR2: WNHNN, SYGVQD (reference sequence). The CDR3 protein is CASSEPGQGDTGELFF. CDR3 DNA: TGCGCCAGCAGTGAACCGGGACAGGGAGACACCGGGGAGCTGTTTTTT.

This clonotype was detected only a few times. V gene TRBV7-9 combines with J gene TRBJ2-1, with TRBD2 as a possible D gene (6 bases). V gave up 7 bases and J gave up 0 bases, with 13 bases separating them. CDR3 length: 15 residues. CDR1 is SEHNR and CDR2 is FQNEAQ in the germline V gene (reference sequence). CDR3 bases: TGTGCCAGCACCCACGGGAGACGCTCCTACAATGAGCAGTTCTTC. It encodes CASTHGRRSYNEQFF.

The rearrangement joins TRBV9 to TRBJ2-5; 7 positions agree with TRBD2. J gave up 4 bases and V 2 bases, and 11 bases lay outside the gene matches. Germline loops: CDR1 SGDLS, CDR2 YYNGEE. The CDR3 is 16 residues long. Here the CDR3 reads CASSVREGVAGETQYF. In nucleotides, the CDR3 is TGTGCCAGCAGCGTGAGGGAGGGAGTAGCGGGAGAGACCCAGTACTTC.

This rearrangement joins TRBV15 to TRBJ2-7; D gene unclear. Germline values: CDR1 LNHNV, CDR2 YYDKDF (reference sequence). The CDR3 has 15 residues. V gave up 1 base and J gave up 3 bases, with 13 bases separating them. The CDR3 is CATSRAWSSLYEQYF. CDR3 bases: TGTGCCACCAGCAGAGCGTGGTCTTCTCTCTACGAGCAGTACTTC.

This clonotype has more than one count but fewer than ten. The chain employs TRBV5-1 and TRBJ2-1, with D perhaps matching TRBD2 (6 bases). V was trimmed by 0 bases and J by 2 bases, leaving 15 bases between them. Germline V CDR1 and CDR2: SGHRS, YFSETQ. The CDR3 extends over 17 amino acids. In DNA, the CDR3 is TGCGCCAGCAGCTTGGTACGGGAGACGAGGACCTACAATGAGCAGTTCTTC. It translates to CASSLVRETRTYNEQFF.

This clonotype came up many times. The chain uses TRBV20-1 and TRBJ1-2; D remains unclear. The CDR3 extends over 13 amino acids. Germline CDR1 is DFQATT and CDR2 is SNEGSKA (reference sequence). V lost 3 bases and J 7 bases, leaving 15 bases between the germline ends. This CDR3 is CSARSGPRVGYTF. The CDR3 bases are TGCAGTGCTAGGAGTGGACCCCGAGTTGGCTACACCTTC.

The table lists this clonotype with a few counts. The gene calls are TRBV4-2 and TRBJ2-1, with D unresolved. From germline, CDR1 is LGHNA and CDR2 YNFKEQ. The CDR3 loop spans 13 amino acids. Between the trimmed V and J ends, which lost 0 bases and 10 bases, there was a span of 10 bases. The CDR3: CASSQEQTREQFF. CDR3 nucleotide sequence: TGTGCCAGCAGCCAAGAACAGACCCGGGAGCAGTTCTTC.

The chain employs TRBV5-1 and TRBJ2-2; 8 nucleotides align to TRBD1. The germline CDR1 and CDR2 sequences are SGHRS and YFSETQ. Trimming at V came to 5 bases and at J to 5 bases, leaving 8 bases not matched to a gene. The CDR3 has 15 residues. CDR3 sequence reads: CASRPQGQATGELFF. CDR3 DNA: TGCGCCAGCAGACCCCAGGGACAGGCAACCGGGGAGCTGTTTTTT.

This clonotype was observed a handful of times. V gene TRBV7-8 combines with J gene TRBJ2-3; D is possibly TRBD1 or TRBD2 (5 bases each). Looked up from germline, CDR1 is SGHVS and CDR2 is FQNEAQ. The length of the CDR3 is 15 residues. Trimming cost V 1 base and J 3 bases, with 11 bases left between them. The CDR3 protein is CASSLDGTTTDTQYF. The CDR3 bases are TGTGCCAGCAGCTTAGATGGGACCACGACAGATACGCAGTATTTT.

This clonotype was picked up many times. V gene TRBV7-2 combines with J gene TRBJ2-1; D may correspond to TRBD1 or TRBD2 (6 bases each). The CDR3 has 15 residues. The V end lost 1 base, the J end lost 2 bases, and 9 bases lay between the germline ends. CDR1 and CDR2 (germline): SGHTA, FQGNSA. The CDR3 DNA sequence: TGTGCCAGCAGCTTAGTTCGGGGGCCCTACAATGAGCAGTTCTTC. Protein sequence: CASSLVRGPYNEQFF.

This chain uses TRBV20-1 with TRBJ1-5; 10 bases match TRBD1. Per the germline V gene, CDR1 is DFQATT and CDR2 is SNEGSKA (reference sequence). CDR3 length: 12 residues. Trimming removed 5 bases from V and 7 bases from J; junction bases left unmatched: 2. CDR3 DNA sequence: TGCAGTGCTGGACAGGGGGAACAGCCCCAGCATTTT. Amino acids: CSAGQGEQPQHF.

This clonotype has just a few counts. The chain links TRBV10-2 to TRBJ1-1; D not resolved. Germline assignment: CDR1 WSHSY and CDR2 SAAADI. The CDR3 totals 11 residues. Trimming cost V 8 bases and J 7 bases, with 11 bases left between them. Written as DNA, the CDR3 is TGCGCCAGCGGGCAGCAGCGTGAAGCTTTCTTT. This codes for CASGQQREAFF.

This clonotype was detected only a few times. J is TRBJ2-3 and V is TRBV9; D remains unclear. This CDR3 has 13 amino acids. The ends were cut back, 5 bases at V and 3 bases at J, with 10 bases in the middle. Germline V gene lookup returns CDR1 SGDLS and CDR2 YYNGEE. CDR3 sequence: CASRATVTDTQYF. The CDR3 bases are TGTGCCAGCAGGGCGACGGTGACAGATACGCAGTATTTT.

This clonotype was picked up many times. The rearrangement uses TRBV12-3 or TRBV12-4 and TRBJ2-7; TRBD1 aligns across 7 bases. Trimming cost V 3 bases and J 11 bases; bases outside gene matches: 7. The CDR3 runs to 12 residues. Here the CDR3 DNA reads TGTGCCAGCAGTTTCCTGGGACAGCCCGAGTACTTC. Translation: CASSFLGQPEYF.

This sequence joins TRBV6-5 and TRBJ2-3, with 7 bases matching TRBD2. Trimming removed 0 bases from V and 0 bases from J; junction bases left unmatched: 3. Germline V gene data show CDR1 as MNHEY and CDR2 as SVGAGI. This CDR3 spans 16 amino acids. This chain's CDR3 is CASSYSSSGSTDTQYF. The DNA for the CDR3 is TGTGCCAGCAGTTACTCTTCTAGCGGTAGCACAGATACGCAGTATTTT.

V is TRBV4-3 and J is TRBJ1-4; D is unresolved. This CDR3 region has 16 residues. The V and J ends lost 1 base and 12 bases respectively, with 21 bases between them. CDR1 is LGHNA and CDR2 is YSLEER in the germline V gene. In DNA form, the CDR3 reads TGCGCCAGCAGCCAAGTCGGATTCCGGACCCGGTTGGAACTGTTTTTT. Protein product: CASSQVGFRTRLELFF.

This clonotype was seen at least ten times. V and J are TRBV10-3 and TRBJ2-7; D is unresolved. Germline-derived CDR1 and CDR2 are ENHRY and SYGVKD. The V end lost 0 bases, the J end lost 5 bases, and 14 bases lay between the germline ends. The CDR3 loop spans 15 amino acids. DNA for the CDR3: TGTGCCATCAGTGAGTCCCACCCGGAAGCGAACGAGCAGTACTTC. Protein product: CAISESHPEANEQYF.

There are many counts of this clonotype. This chain connects TRBV15 to TRBJ2-5, with D possibly matching TRBD1 (5 bases). Per germline, CDR1 LNHNV and CDR2 YYDKDF (reference sequence). The CDR3 runs to 13 residues. Trimming took 2 bases from V and 5 from J, leaving 9 bases between them. CDR3 loop: CATSRQGGETQYF. CDR3 bases: TGTGCCACCAGCAGACAGGGTGGGGAGACCCAGTACTTC. The full variable domain, in which reference TRBV15 and TRBJ2-5 provide the parts outside the CDR3, is DAMVIQNPRYQVTQFGKPVTLSCSQTLNHNVMYWYQQKSSQAPKLLFHYYDKDFNNEADTPDNFQSRRPNTSFCFLDIRSPGLGDTAMYLCATSRQGGETQYFGPGTRLLVL.

This clonotype was seen at least ten times. J is TRBJ1-2 and V is TRBV6-5; 7 bases are a match to TRBD1. V was pared by 0 bases and J by 7 bases, with 8 bases of the junction left unmatched. Germline V lookup: CDR1 MNHEY, CDR2 SVGAGI. This CDR3 contains 15 residues. The CDR3 DNA reads TGTGCCAGCAGTTACTCGACGACAGGGTCGGGTGGCTACACCTTC. It is translated as CASSYSTTGSGGYTF.

With regard to this clonotype: An end of the junction differs from the germline gene, which may be a read error. The V and J genes are TRBV15 and TRBJ2-7, with D maybe TRBD2 (6 bases). Germline V gene data show CDR1 as LNHNV and CDR2 as YYDKDF (reference sequence). The CDR3 is 12 amino acids. CDR3 amino acids: CATSRVEGPKVF. Written as DNA, the CDR3 is TGTGCCACCAGCAGAGTGGAGGGCCCAAAAGTATTC.

This clonotype occurred a few times. The gene calls are TRBV11-2 and TRBJ2-7; D is undetermined. In germline, CDR1 is SGHAT, CDR2 FQNNGV. This CDR3 comprises 14 residues. V was clipped by 2 bases and J by 4 bases, with 12 bases between them. The CDR3 DNA follows: TGTGCCAGCAGCTTACGCGAACAAACGTACGAGCAGTACTTC. Protein product: CASSLREQTYEQYF.

This clonotype was detected only a few times. The chain uses TRBV2 and TRBJ1-2; 7 bases are shared with TRBD1. Germline V gene lookup returns CDR1 SNHLY and CDR2 FYNNEI. V trimming: 0 bases; J trimming: 5 bases; junction bases outside the gene matches: 3. This CDR3 is built from 14 residues. CDR3 sequence (DNA): TGTGCCAGCAGTGAAGCGGGGACAGAGTATGGCTACACCTTC. Encoded protein: CASSEAGTEYGYTF. The complete variable domain, with remaining parts taken from reference TRBV2 and TRBJ1-2, reads EPEVTQTPSHQVTQMGQEVILRCVPISNHLYFYWYRQILGQKVEFLVSFYNNEISEKSEIFDDQFSVERPDGSNFTLKIRSTKLEDSAMYFCASSEAGTEYGYTFGSGTRLTVV.

The V gene is TRBV5-1, the J gene TRBJ2-2; the match to TRBD1 covers 8 bases. V was pared by 3 bases and J by 7 bases, with 5 bases of the junction left unmatched. Germline assignment: CDR1 SGHRS and CDR2 YFSETQ. The CDR3 sequence is 14 residues long. CDR3 sequence (DNA): TGCGCCAGCAGCTCAACAGGGGGTTACGGGGAGCTGTTTTTT. It codes for CASSSTGGYGELFF. Supplemented by reference TRBV5-1 and TRBJ2-2, the full variable domain reads KAGVTQTPRYLIKTRGQQVTLSCSPISGHRSVSWYQQTPGQGLQFLFEYFSETQRNKGNFPGRFSGRQFSNSRSEMNVSTLELGDSALYLCASSSTGGYGELFFGEGSRLTVL.

This clonotype was found many times. CDR3 coding DNA: TGCAGTACCCAGGACCGGCAAGAGACCCAGTACTTC. Amino acids: CSTQDRQETQYF. The V call is TRBV20-1, the J call TRBJ2-5; D call uncertain. CDR1 and CDR2 (germline): DFQATT, SNEGSKA (reference sequence). This CDR3 is 12 amino acids long. The V and J ends lost 8 bases and 2 bases respectively, with 12 bases between them.

This clonotype came up many times. The chain carries TRBV7-2 and TRBJ2-7, with TRBD1 matching over 7 bases. This CDR3 comprises 14 residues. CDR1 and CDR2 from the germline V gene are SGHTA and FQGNSA. Trimming at V came to 5 bases and at J to 3 bases, leaving 7 bases not matched to a gene. The CDR3 here is CASSLRQGVYEQYF. The CDR3 nucleotides are TGTGCCAGCAGCCTACGACAGGGAGTCTACGAGCAGTACTTC.

Only a few counts were recorded for this clonotype. The genes are TRBV20-1 and TRBJ1-1; 7 positions agree with TRBD1. Germline-derived CDR1 and CDR2 are DFQATT and SNEGSKA (reference sequence). The CDR3 length is 13 residues. V shed 6 bases, J shed 1 base, and the junction held 5 bases outside the gene matches. CDR3 loop: CSALKGANTEAFF. CDR3 DNA: TGCAGTGCCTTGAAGGGGGCGAACACTGAAGCTTTCTTT.

The rearrangement joins TRBV20-1 to TRBJ2-1; 8 bases map to TRBD2. This CDR3 is built from 16 residues. The V gene end was trimmed by 5 bases and the J gene end by 2 bases; junction bases not matched to a gene: 11. The germline V gene encodes CDR1 DFQATT and CDR2 SNEGSKA (reference sequence). The DNA of the CDR3 is TGCAGTGCTTGGAGCGGGAGAAGACGCGCCTACAATGAGCAGTTCTTC. This sequence encodes CSAWSGRRRAYNEQFF.

This clonotype was seen at least ten times. The V and J genes are TRBV4-3 and TRBJ1-5; D ambiguous. Germline CDR1 is LGHNA and CDR2 is YSLEER. This CDR3 has 17 amino acids. Between the trimmed V and J ends, which lost 1 base and 0 bases, there was a span of 13 bases. The CDR3 is CASSQVAGWDSNQPQHF. Here the CDR3 DNA reads TGCGCCAGCAGCCAAGTCGCGGGGTGGGATAGCAATCAGCCCCAGCATTTT.

In its sample, this clonotype was seen many times. The chain links TRBV28 to TRBJ1-5; D is unresolved. The CDR3 runs to 19 residues. Germline V gene data show CDR1 as MDHEN and CDR2 as SYDVKM. V lost 9 bases, J lost 2 bases, and 29 bases lay in between. CDR3 coding DNA: TGTGCCAGTATGGTCTCGGAAGGGAGAATTTTGTTCGGCAATCAGCCCCAGCATTTT. This codes for CASMVSEGRILFGNQPQHF.